This section outlines one T cell receptor beta chain sequence together with its context. The protocol was immunoSEQ multiplex PCR, while the TCRdb copy is restricted to in-frame clones and leaves out a portion. The data show about 120,000 clones, 80% to 95% seen once. The entry originates in a study of T cell responses to AZD1222 COVID-19 vaccine. The receptor's source is an adult who received the AZD1222 COVID-19 vaccine. The source material was peripheral blood, sampled 28 days after the second AZD1222 dose.

CDR3 in DNA: TGCGCCAGCAGCTTCGGAGATAGCAATCAGCCCCAGCATTTT. Its translation: CASSFGDSNQPQHF. This chain connects TRBV5-1 to TRBJ1-5; D is uncertain. CDR1 and CDR2 from the germline V gene are SGHRS and YFSETQ. The CDR3 consists of 14 residues. V lost 2 bases and J lost 0, with 6 bases in between.